Shown below are 6 T cell receptor beta chains from a single sample sequenced in a study of T cell responses to AZD1222 COVID-19 vaccine. The data were produced by immunoSEQ multiplex PCR, yet TCRdb's version contains in-frame clones alone and is incomplete. This table has some 190,000 clones, about 92% appearing once. Specimen: peripheral blood, collected on day 0 of AZD1222 vaccination. The receptor set was obtained from an adult in good health.

The chain combines TRBV2 with TRBJ1-3, with 8 positions matching TRBD1. Looked up from germline, CDR1 is SNHLY and CDR2 is FYNNEI. This CDR3 has 15 residues. V was pared by 9 bases and J by 4 bases, with 11 bases of the junction left unmatched. DNA of the CDR3: TGTGCCAGTCAGGGGATCGACAGGGGAGGAAACACCATATATTTT. It encodes CASQGIDRGGNTIYF.

This clone was recorded only once. The CDR3 protein is CASSHRTGGLYGYTF. The CDR3 DNA follows: TGTGCCAGCAGCCATCGGACAGGGGGCCTCTATGGCTACACCTTC. V gene TRBV28 combines with J gene TRBJ1-2; TRBD1 aligns across 11 bases. The CDR3 totals 15 residues. Germline V lookup: CDR1 MDHEN, CDR2 SYDVKM. V lost 6 bases, J lost 4 bases, and 7 bases stayed unmatched.

This CDR3 reads CASSLGDRSYTF. The DNA for the CDR3 is TGTGCCAGCAGCTTAGGGGACAGATCCTACACCTTC. V is TRBV7-9 and J is TRBJ1-2, with 7 positions matching TRBD1. Germline loops: CDR1 SEHNR, CDR2 FQNEAQ (reference sequence). V shed 1 base and J 10 bases; nucleotides not matched to a gene: 3. The CDR3 totals 12 residues. Full variable domain (missing parts from reference TRBV7-9 and TRBJ1-2): DTGVSQNPRHKITKRGQNVTFRCDPISEHNRLYWYRQTLGQGPEFLTYFQNEAQLEKSRLLSDRFSAERPKGSFSTLEIQRTEQGDSAMYLCASSLGDRSYTFGSGTRLTVV.

In this sample, this clone turned up a few times. V and J are TRBV14 and TRBJ1-6; TRBD1 agrees at 7 bases. V lost 2 bases to trimming and J lost 10 bases; unmatched junction nucleotides: 2. Germline V lookup: CDR1 SGHDN, CDR2 FVKESK. The CDR3 is made up of 13 amino acids. The chain's CDR3 is CASSQWTGSPLHF. Written as DNA, the CDR3 is TGTGCCAGCAGCCAATGGACAGGCTCACCCCTCCACTTT.

This rearrangement joins TRBV12-3 or TRBV12-4 to TRBJ1-2, with D perhaps matching TRBD1 (6 bases). The length of the CDR3 is 13 residues. Trimming stripped 7 bases from V and 7 bases from J, with 16 bases between. CDR3 nucleotide sequence: TGTGCCAGCACCATTACAGGGCGGGGTGGCTACACCTTC. Its protein is CASTITGRGGYTF.

The chain uses TRBV28 and TRBJ1-4; 8 nucleotides line up with TRBD1. Germline values: CDR1 MDHEN, CDR2 SYDVKM. The CDR3 has 15 residues. With 2 bases clipped from V and 6 bases from J, the junction kept 5 bases outside the gene matches. The CDR3 loop is CASSLGRGLYEKLFF. The DNA for the CDR3 is TGTGCCAGCAGTTTAGGCAGGGGGCTATATGAAAAACTGTTTTTT.